The T cell receptor beta chain under discussion was sequenced for a study of CD8 T cells in ankylosing spondylitis. This clonotype was seen ten or more times. Its antigen is not known. General study points: The study looked at matched synovial fluid samples from ankylosing spondylitis patients. Disease-linked clones were reported to be significantly enriched there.

With molecular barcodes, quantitative 5'-RACE was used to make the TCR beta libraries. TCRdb re-called the 5' RACE reads with MiXCR, one entry per CDR3 protein. The data show a few hundred thousand distinct CDR3 sequences, more than 15% seen once. V shed 3 bases, J shed 2 bases, and the junction held 6 bases outside the gene matches. Germline V gene data show CDR1 as SQVTM and CDR2 as ANQGSEA. The CDR3 length is 14 residues. The V and J genes are TRBV29-1 and TRBJ2-5, with 7 bases matching TRBD2. This receptor was taken from a male donor with ankylosing spondylitis or in good health (not recorded which). The sample was blood, either unsorted or a sorted T cell fraction (not recorded which). The CDR3: CSVEAPSGQETQYF. DNA of the CDR3: TGCAGCGTTGAGGCCCCTAGCGGACAAGAGACCCAGTACTTC. Based on the CDR3 plus reference TRBV29-1 and TRBJ2-5, the full variable domain is SAVISQKPSRDICQRGTSLTIQCQVDSQVTMMFWYRQQPGQSLTLIATANQGSEATYESGFVIDKFPISRPNLTFSTLTVSNMSPEDSSIYLCSVEAPSGQETQYFGPGTRLLVL.